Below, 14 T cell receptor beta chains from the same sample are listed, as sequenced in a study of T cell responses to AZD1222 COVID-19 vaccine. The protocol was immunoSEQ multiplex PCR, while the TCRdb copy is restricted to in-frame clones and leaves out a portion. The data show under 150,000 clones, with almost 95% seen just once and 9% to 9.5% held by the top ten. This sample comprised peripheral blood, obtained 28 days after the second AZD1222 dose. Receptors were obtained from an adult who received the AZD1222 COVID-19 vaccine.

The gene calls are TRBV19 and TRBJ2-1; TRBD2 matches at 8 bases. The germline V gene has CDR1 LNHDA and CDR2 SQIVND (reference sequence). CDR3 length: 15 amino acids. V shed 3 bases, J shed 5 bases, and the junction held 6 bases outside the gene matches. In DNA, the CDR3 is TGTGCCAGTAGTATGATGGCGGGGGGCAACAATGAGCAGTTCTTC. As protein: CASSMMAGGNNEQFF.

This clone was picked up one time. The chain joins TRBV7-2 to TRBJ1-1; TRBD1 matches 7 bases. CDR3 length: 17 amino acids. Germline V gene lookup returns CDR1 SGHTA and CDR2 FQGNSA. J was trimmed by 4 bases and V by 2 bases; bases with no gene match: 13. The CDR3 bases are TGTGCCAGCAGCTTACAAGCCCCCCTCAGGGGGGGCACTGAAGCTTTCTTT. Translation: CASSLQAPLRGGTEAFF.

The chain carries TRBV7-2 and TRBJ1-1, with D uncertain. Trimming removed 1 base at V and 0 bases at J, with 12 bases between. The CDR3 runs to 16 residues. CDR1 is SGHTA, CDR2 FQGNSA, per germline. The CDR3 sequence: CASSLEAIRMNTEAFF. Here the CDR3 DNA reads TGTGCCAGCAGCTTAGAGGCGATCAGGATGAACACTGAAGCTTTCTTT.

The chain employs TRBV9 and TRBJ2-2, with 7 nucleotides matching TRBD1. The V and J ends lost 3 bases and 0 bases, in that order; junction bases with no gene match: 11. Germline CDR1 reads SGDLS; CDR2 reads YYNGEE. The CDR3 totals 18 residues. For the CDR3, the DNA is TGTGCCAGCAGCGGACTCCAGGGGGTGCGCTCGAACACCGGGGAGCTGTTTTTT. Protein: CASSGLQGVRSNTGELFF.

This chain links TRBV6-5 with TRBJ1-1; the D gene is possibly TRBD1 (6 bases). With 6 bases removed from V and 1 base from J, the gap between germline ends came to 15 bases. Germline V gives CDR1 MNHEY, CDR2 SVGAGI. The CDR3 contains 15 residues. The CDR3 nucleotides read TGTGCCAGCAGGCCGCTGACAGGAACGAACACTGAAGCTTTCTTT. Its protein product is CASRPLTGTNTEAFF.

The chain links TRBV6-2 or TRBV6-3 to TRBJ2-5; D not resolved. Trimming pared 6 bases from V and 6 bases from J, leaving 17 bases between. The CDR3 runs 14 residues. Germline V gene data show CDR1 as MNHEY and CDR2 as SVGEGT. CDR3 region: CASSLIGPSKTQYF. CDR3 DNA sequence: TGTGCCAGCAGCCTGATTGGACCATCAAAGACCCAGTACTTC.

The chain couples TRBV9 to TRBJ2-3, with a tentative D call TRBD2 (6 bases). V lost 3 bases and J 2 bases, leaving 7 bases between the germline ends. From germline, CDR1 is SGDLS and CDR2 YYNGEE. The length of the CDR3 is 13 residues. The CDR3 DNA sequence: TGTGCCAGCAGCGGGAGGGCCACAGATACGCAGTATTTT. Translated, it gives CASSGRATDTQYF.

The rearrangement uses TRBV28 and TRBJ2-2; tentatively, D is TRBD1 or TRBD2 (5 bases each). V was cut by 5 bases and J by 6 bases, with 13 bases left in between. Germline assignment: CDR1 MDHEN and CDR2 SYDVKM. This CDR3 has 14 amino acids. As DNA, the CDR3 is TGTGCCAGCAGTCCCGGGACCCTTCCCGGGGAGCTGTTTTTT. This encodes CASSPGTLPGELFF.

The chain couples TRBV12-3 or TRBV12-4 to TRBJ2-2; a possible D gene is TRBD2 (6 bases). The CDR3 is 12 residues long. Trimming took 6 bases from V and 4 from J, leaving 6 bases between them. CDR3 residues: CASSGGTGELFF. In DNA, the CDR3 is TGTGCCAGCAGCGGGGGCACCGGGGAGCTGTTTTTT.

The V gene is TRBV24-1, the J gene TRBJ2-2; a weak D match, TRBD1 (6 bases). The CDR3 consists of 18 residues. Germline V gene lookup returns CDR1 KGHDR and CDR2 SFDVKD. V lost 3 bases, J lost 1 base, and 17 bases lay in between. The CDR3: CATSDPHGEGGNTGELFF. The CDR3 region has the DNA TGTGCCACCAGTGATCCCCATGGCGAAGGGGGGAACACCGGGGAGCTGTTTTTT.

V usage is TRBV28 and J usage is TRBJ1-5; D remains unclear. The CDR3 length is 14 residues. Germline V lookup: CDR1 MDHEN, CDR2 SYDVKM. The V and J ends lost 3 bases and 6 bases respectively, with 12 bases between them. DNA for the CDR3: TGTGCCAGCAGTTTCCCTACACGAGGTCAGCCCCAGCATTTT. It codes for CASSFPTRGQPQHF.

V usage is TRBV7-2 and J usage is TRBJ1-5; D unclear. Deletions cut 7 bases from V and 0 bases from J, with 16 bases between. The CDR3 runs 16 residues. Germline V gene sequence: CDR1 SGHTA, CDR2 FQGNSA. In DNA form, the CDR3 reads TGTGCCAGCACCGCGAGAGGGCCTTATAGCAATCAGCCCCAGCATTTT. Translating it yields CASTARGPYSNQPQHF.

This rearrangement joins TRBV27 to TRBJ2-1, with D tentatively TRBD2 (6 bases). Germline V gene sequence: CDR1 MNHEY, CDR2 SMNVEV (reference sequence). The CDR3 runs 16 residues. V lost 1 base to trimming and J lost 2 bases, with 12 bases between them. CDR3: CASSLYGGVTYNEQFF. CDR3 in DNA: TGTGCCAGCAGTTTATATGGCGGGGTAACCTACAATGAGCAGTTCTTC.

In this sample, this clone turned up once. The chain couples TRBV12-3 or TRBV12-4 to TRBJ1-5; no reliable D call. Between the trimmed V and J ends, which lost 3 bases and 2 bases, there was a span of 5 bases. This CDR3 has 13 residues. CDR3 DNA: TGTGCCAGCAGTTTGCCAGGCAATCAGCCCCAGCATTTT. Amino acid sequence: CASSLPGNQPQHF.